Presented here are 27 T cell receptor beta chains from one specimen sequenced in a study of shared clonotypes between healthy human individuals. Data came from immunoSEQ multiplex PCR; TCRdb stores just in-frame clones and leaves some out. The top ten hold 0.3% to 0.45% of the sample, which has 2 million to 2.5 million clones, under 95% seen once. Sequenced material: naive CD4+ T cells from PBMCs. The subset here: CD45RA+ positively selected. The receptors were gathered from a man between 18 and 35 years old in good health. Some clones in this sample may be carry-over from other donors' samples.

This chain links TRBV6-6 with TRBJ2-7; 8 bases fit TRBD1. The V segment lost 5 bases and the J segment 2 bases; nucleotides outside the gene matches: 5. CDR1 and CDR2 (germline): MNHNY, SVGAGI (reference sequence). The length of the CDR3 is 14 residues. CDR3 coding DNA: TGTGCCAGCAGTGGGGGGACAGGACCCTACGAGCAGTACTTC. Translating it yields CASSGGTGPYEQYF.

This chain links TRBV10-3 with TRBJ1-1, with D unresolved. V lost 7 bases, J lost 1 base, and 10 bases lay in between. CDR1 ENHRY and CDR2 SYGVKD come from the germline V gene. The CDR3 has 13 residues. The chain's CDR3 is CAIMESPNTEAFF. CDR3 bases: TGTGCCATCATGGAGTCACCGAACACTGAAGCTTTCTTT.

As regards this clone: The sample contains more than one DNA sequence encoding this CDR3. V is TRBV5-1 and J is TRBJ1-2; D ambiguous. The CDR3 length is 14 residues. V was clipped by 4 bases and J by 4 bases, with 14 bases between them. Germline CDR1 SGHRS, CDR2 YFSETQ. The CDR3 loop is CASSATTGGYGYTF. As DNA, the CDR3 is TGCGCCAGCAGCGCGACGACTGGCGGCTATGGCTACACCTTC. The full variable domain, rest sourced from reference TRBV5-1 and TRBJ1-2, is KAGVTQTPRYLIKTRGQQVTLSCSPISGHRSVSWYQQTPGQGLQFLFEYFSETQRNKGNFPGRFSGRQFSNSRSEMNVSTLELGDSALYLCASSATTGGYGYTFGSGTRLTVV.

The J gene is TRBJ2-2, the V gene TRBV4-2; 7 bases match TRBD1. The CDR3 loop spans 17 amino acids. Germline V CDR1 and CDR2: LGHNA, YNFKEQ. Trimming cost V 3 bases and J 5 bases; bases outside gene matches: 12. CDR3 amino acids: CASSQIFGDRATGELFF. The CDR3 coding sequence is TGTGCCAGCAGCCAGATATTTGGAGACAGGGCGACCGGGGAGCTGTTTTTT.

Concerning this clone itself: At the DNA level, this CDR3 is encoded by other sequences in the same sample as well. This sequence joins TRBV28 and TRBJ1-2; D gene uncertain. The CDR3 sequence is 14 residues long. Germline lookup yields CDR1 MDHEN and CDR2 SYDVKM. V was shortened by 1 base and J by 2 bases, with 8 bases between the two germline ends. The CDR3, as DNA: TGTGCCAGCAGTTTATTAGGCCCAAACTATGGCTACACCTTC. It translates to CASSLLGPNYGYTF.

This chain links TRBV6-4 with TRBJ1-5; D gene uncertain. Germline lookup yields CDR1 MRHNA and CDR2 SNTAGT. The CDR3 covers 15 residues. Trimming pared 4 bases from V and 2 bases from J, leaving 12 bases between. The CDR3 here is CASSAQGGGNQPQHF. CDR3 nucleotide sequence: TGTGCCAGCAGTGCCCAAGGCGGTGGCAATCAGCCCCAGCATTTT.

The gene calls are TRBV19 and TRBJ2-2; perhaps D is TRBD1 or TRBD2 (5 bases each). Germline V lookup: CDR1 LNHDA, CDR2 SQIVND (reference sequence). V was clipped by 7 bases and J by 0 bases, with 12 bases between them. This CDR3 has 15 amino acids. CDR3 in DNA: TGTGCCAGTACCATCGGGGCCCCGAACACCGGGGAGCTGTTTTTT. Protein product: CASTIGAPNTGELFF.

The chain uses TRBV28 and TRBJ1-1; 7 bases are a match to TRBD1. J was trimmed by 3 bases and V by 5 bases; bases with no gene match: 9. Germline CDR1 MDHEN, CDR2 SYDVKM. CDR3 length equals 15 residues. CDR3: CASSTTGEGYTEAFF. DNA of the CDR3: TGTGCCAGCAGTACAACAGGGGAGGGGTACACTGAAGCTTTCTTT.

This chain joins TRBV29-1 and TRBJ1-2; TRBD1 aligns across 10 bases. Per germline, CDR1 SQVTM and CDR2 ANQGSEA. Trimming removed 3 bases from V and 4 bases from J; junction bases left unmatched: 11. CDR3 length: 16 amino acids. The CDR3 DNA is TGCAGCGTTGATCAACCTGACAGGGGGCGAGGCTATGGCTACACCTTC. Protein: CSVDQPDRGRGYGYTF.

DNA for the CDR3: TGCGCCAGCAGGCAAGCTCCAGGCCGAACCTACGAGCAGTACTTC. Translating it yields CASRQAPGRTYEQYF. This chain connects TRBV5-1 to TRBJ2-7; D remains unclear. This CDR3 spans 15 amino acids. Deletions cut 5 bases from V and 2 bases from J, with 17 bases between. The germline gives CDR1 SGHRS, CDR2 YFSETQ. The full variable domain, its missing parts supplied by reference TRBV5-1 and TRBJ2-7, is KAGVTQTPRYLIKTRGQQVTLSCSPISGHRSVSWYQQTPGQGLQFLFEYFSETQRNKGNFPGRFSGRQFSNSRSEMNVSTLELGDSALYLCASRQAPGRTYEQYFGPGTRLTVT.

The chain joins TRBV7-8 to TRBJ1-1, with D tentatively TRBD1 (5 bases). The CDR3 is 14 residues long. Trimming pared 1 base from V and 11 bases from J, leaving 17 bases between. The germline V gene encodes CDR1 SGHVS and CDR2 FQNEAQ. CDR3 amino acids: CASSLVGGAGPAFF. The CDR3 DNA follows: TGTGCCAGCAGCTTAGTGGGAGGAGCAGGGCCGGCTTTCTTT. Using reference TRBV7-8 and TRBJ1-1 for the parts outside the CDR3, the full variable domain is GAGVSQSPRYKVAKRGQDVALRCDPISGHVSLFWYQQALGQGPEFLTYFQNEAQLDKSGLPSDRFFAERPEGSVSTLKIQRTQQEDSAVYLCASSLVGGAGPAFFGQGTRLTVV.

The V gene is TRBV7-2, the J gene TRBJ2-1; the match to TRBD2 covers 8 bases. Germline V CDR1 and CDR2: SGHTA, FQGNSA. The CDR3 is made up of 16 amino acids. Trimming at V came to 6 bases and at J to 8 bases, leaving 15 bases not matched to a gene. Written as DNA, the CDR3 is TGTGCCAGCAGATCTGCCGGGACTAGGGTTCGGGATGAGCAGTTCTTC. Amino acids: CASRSAGTRVRDEQFF.

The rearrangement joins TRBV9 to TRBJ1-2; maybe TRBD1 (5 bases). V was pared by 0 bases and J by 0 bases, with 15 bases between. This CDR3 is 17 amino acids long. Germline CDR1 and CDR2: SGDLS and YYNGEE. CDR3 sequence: CASSVEGRGNPNYGYTF. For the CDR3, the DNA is TGTGCCAGCAGCGTAGAAGGACGGGGGAATCCTAACTATGGCTACACCTTC.

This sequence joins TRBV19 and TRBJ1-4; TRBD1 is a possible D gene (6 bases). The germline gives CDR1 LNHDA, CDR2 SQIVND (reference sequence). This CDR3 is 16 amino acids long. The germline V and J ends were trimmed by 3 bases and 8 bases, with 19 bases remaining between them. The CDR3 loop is CASSISWTDPNEKLFF. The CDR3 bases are TGTGCCAGTAGTATCTCCTGGACAGACCCAAACGAAAAACTGTTTTTT.

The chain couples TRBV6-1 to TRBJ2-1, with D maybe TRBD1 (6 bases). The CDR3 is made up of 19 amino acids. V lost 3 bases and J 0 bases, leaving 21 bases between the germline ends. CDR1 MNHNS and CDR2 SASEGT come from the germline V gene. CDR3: CASSESRDIFQASYNEQFF. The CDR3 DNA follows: TGTGCCAGCAGTGAGTCCCGGGACATTTTTCAGGCCTCCTACAATGAGCAGTTCTTC.

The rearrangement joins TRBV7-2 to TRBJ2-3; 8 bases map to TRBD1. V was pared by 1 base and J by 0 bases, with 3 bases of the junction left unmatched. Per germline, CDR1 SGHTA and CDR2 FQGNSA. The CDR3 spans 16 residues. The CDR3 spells CASSLGRQGSTDTQYF. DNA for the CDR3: TGTGCCAGCAGCTTAGGGCGACAGGGGAGCACAGATACGCAGTATTTT.

CDR3 DNA: TGTGCCAGCAGCCCCCTCGAACCAGATACGCAGTATTTT. Amino acid sequence: CASSPLEPDTQYF. V usage is TRBV4-2 and J usage is TRBJ2-3; no definite D call. CDR3 size: 13 residues. The germline V and J ends were trimmed by 4 bases and 4 bases, with 9 bases remaining between them. Germline V lookup: CDR1 LGHNA, CDR2 YNFKEQ.

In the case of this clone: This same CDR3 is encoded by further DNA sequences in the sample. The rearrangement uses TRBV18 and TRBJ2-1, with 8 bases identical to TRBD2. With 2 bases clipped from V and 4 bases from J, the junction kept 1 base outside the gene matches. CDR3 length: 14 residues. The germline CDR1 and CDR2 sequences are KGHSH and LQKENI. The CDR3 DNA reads TGTGCCAGCTCACCAACTAGCGGATACAATGAGCAGTTCTTC. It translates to CASSPTSGYNEQFF.

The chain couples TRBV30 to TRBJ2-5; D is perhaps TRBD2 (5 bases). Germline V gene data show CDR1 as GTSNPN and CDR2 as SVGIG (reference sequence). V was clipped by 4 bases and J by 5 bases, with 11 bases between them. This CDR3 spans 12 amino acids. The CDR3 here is CAWNPRRETQYF. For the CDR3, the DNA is TGTGCCTGGAACCCCAGGAGGGAGACCCAGTACTTC.

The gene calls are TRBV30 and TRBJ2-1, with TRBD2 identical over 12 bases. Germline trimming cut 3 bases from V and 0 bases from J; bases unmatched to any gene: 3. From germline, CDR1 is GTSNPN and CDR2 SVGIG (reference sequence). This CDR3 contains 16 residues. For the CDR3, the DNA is TGTGCCTGGAGGCTAGCGGGAGGGCCCTCCTACAATGAGCAGTTCTTC. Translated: CAWRLAGGPSYNEQFF. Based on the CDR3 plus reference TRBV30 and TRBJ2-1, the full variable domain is SQTIHQWPATLVQPVGSPLSLECTVEGTSNPNLYWYRQAAGRGLQLLFYSVGIGQISSEVPQNLSASRPQDRQFILSSKKLLLSDSGFYLCAWRLAGGPSYNEQFFGPGTRLTVL.

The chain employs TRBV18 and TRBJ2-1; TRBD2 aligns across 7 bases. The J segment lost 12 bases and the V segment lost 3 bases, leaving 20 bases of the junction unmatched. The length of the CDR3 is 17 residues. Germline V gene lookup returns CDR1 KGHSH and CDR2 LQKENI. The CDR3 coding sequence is TGTGCCAGCTCACCGGCTGGGGGGGGACCCGAAGGATTCGGGCAGTTCTTC. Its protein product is CASSPAGGGPEGFGQFF.

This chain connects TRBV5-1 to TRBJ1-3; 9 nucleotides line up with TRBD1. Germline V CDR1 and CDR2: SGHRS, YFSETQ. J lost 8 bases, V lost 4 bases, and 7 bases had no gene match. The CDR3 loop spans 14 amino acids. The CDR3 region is CASSTGTGRYTIYF. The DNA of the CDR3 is TGCGCCAGCAGCACCGGGACAGGGAGGTACACCATATATTTT.

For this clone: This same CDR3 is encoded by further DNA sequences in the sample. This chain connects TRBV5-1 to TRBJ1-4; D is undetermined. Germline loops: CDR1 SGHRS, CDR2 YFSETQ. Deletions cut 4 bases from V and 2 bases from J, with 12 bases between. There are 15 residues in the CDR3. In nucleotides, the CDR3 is TGCGCCAGCAGCCCCGTTGGCGGGACTAATGAAAAACTGTTTTTT. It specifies CASSPVGGTNEKLFF.

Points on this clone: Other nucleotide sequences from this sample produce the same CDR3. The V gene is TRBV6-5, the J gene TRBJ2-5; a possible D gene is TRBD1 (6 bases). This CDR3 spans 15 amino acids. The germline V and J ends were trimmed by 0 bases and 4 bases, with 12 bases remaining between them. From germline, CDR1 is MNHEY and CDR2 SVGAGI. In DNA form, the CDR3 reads TGTGCCAGCAGTTACTCGCCAGGGGAGAGAGAGACCCAGTACTTC. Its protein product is CASSYSPGERETQYF.

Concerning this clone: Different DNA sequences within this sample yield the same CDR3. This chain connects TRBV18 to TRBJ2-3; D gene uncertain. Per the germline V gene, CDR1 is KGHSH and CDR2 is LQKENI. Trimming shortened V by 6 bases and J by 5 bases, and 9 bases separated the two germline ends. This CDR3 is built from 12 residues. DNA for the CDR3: TGTGCCAGCTCGCCGCAACAAGATACGCAGTATTTT. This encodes CASSPQQDTQYF.

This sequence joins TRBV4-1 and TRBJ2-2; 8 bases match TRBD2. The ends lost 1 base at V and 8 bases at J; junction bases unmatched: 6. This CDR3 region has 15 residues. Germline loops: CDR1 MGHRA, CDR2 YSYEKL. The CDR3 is CASSQGNRLAGELFF. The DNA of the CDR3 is TGCGCCAGCAGCCAAGGAAACCGACTAGCGGGGGAGCTGTTTTTT.

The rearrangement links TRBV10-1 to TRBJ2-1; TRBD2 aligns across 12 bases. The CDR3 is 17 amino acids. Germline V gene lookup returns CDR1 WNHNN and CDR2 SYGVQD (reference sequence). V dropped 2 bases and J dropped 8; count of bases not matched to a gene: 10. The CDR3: CASSEGWPSGRDYEQFF. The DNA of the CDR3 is TGCGCCAGCAGTGAGGGTTGGCCTAGCGGGAGGGACTATGAGCAGTTCTTC.